These 2 T cell receptor beta chains originate from one sample sequenced in a study of blood T cell repertoires in COVID-19. Clones were sequenced by immunoSEQ multiplex PCR, and TCRdb holds only the in-frame ones, with some missing. This sample has about 76,000 clones, with about 88% found just once. The specimen sequenced was peripheral blood. The receptors derive from a human donor in a cohort sampled during active COVID-19.

The CDR3 region is CASGLVFDRGGTDEVQTQYF. In nucleotides, the CDR3 is TGTGCTAGTGGTTTGGTTTTCGACAGGGGAGGGACCGACGAGGTACAGACGCAGTATTTT. The gene calls are TRBV12-5 and TRBJ2-3, with D tentatively TRBD1 (8 bases). The length of the CDR3 is 20 residues. Germline values: CDR1 LGHNT, CDR2 FRNRAP. The V end lost 0 bases, the J end lost 9 bases, and 31 bases lay between the germline ends.

The chain uses TRBV23-1 and TRBJ1-5; possibly TRBD1 for D (5 bases). TRBV23-1 is an ORF; its function is uncertain. The CDR3 has 15 residues. V was cut by 4 bases and J by 3 bases, with 13 bases left in between. This chain's CDR3 is CASSRRAPINQPQHF. The CDR3 nucleotides read TGCGCCAGCAGTCGCAGGGCGCCTATCAATCAGCCCCAGCATTTT.